This T cell receptor beta chain was documented in a study of pediatric ulcerative colitis. CDR1 is LNHDA and CDR2 is SQIVND in the germline V gene (reference sequence). V lost 3 bases and J 7 bases, leaving 7 bases between the germline ends. CDR3 length: 12 amino acids. The repertoire was sequenced with immunoSEQ multiplex PCR; TCRdb's copy has only in-frame clones and lacks some. The data contain tens of thousands of clones, around 80% of them singletons. This TCR was recovered from a boy under 18 with moderate ulcerative colitis. The chain employs TRBV19 and TRBJ1-5; unclear D gene. Sequenced: blood. Here the CDR3 DNA reads TGTGCCAGTAGTATTCAGAGGCAGCCCCAGCATTTT. Translation gives CASSIQRQPQHF. Complete variable domain (other parts from reference TRBV19 and TRBJ1-5): DGGITQSPKYLFRKEGQNVTLSCEQNLNHDAMYWYRQDPGQGLRLIYYSQIVNDFQKGDIAEGYSVSREKKESFPLTVTSAQKNPTAFYLCASSIQRQPQHFGDGTRLSIL.